The sequence of this TCR beta chain was determined in a study of blood T cell repertoires in COVID-19. Study in general: Some COVID-19 samples were acute and others convalescent; all came from the United States, Italy and Spain.

Original processing methods: The assay estimated nucleated cells by amplifying reference gene primers. Assay: immunoSEQ multiplex PCR; the TCRdb copy retains only in-frame clones and omits some. The V and J calls and clone size are taken from that table; D and trimming were inferred from the DNA. The sample yields roughly 280,000 clones, 75% to 90% seen once. Categorization into cohorts depended on clinical history that participants reported. There are 16 residues in the CDR3. Trimming pared 4 bases from V and 3 bases from J, leaving 16 bases between. This TCR was sampled from a young woman who had recovered from COVID-19. The sequencing input was PBMCs or T cells enriched from blood (not recorded which). J is TRBJ1-5 and V is TRBV23-1, with D hard to call. TRBV23-1 is an open reading frame, and its role is uncertain. The CDR3 loop is CASSPSVKSFNQPQHF. In nucleotides, the CDR3 is TGCGCCAGCAGTCCCTCGGTCAAGTCCTTCAATCAGCCCCAGCATTTT.